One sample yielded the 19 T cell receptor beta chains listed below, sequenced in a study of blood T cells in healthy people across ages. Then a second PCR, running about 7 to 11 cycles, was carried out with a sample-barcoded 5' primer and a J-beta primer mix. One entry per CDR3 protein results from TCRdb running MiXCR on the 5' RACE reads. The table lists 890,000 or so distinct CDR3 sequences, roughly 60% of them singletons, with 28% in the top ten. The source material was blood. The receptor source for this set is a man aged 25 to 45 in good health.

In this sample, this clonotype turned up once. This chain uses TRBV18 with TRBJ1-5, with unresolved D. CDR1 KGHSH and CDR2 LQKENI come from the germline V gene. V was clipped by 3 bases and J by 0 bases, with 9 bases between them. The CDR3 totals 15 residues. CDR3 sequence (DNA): TGTGCCAGCTCACCGGACGGGAATAGCAATCAGCCCCAGCATTTT. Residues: CASSPDGNSNQPQHF.

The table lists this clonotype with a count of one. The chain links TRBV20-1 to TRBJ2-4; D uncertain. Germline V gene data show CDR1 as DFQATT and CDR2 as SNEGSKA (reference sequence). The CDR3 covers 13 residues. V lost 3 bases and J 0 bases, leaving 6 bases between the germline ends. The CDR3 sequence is CSASFLAKNIQYF. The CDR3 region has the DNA TGCAGTGCTAGTTTTCTAGCCAAAAACATTCAGTACTTC.

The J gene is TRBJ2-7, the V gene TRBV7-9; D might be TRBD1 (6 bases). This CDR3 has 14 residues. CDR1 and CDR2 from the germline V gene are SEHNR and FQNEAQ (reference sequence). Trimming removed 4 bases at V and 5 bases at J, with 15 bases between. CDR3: CASSSYNRVHEQYF. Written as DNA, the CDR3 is TGTGCCAGCAGCTCCTACAACAGGGTCCACGAGCAGTACTTC.

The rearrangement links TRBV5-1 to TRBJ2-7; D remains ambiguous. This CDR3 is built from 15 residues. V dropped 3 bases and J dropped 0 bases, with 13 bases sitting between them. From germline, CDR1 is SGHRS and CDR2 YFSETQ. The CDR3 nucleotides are TGCGCCAGCAGCTCTGGAGTTGGCAGCTCCTACGAGCAGTACTTC. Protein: CASSSGVGSSYEQYF.

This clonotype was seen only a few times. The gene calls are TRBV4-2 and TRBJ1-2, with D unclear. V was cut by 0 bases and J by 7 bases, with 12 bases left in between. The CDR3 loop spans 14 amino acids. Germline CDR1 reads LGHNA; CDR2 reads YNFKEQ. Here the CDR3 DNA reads TGTGCCAGCAGCCAAGACTCACGGACGGGTGGCTACACCTTC. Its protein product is CASSQDSRTGGYTF.

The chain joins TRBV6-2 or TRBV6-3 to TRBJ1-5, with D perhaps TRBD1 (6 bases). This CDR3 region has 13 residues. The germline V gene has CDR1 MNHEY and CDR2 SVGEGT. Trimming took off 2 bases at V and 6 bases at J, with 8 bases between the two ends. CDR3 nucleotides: TGTGCCAGCAGTTACGCAGGGGCTCAGCCCCAGCATTTT. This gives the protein CASSYAGAQPQHF.

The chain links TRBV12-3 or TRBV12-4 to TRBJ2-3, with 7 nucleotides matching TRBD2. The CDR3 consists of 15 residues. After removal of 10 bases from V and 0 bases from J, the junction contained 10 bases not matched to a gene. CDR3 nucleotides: TGTGCCATCCCCTCCAGCGGGGCCAGCACAGATACGCAGTATTTT. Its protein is CAIPSSGASTDTQYF.

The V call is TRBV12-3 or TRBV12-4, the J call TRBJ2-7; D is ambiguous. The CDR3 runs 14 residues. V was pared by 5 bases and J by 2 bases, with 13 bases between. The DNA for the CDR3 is TGTGCCAGCAGTGTTCTTGGAGTAACCTACGAGCAGTACTTC. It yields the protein CASSVLGVTYEQYF.

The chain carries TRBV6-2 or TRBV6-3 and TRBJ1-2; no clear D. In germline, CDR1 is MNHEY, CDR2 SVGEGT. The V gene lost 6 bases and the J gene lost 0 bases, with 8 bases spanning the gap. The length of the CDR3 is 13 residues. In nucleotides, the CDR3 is TGTGCCAGCAGCGACAACCCTAACTATGGCTACACCTTC. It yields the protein CASSDNPNYGYTF.

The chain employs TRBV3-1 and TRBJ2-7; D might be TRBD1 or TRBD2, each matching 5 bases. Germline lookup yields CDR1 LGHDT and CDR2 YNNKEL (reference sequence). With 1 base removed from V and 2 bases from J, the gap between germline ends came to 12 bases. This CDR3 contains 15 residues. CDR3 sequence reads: CASSQVPGPTYEQYF. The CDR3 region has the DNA TGTGCCAGCAGCCAAGTCCCGGGGCCAACCTACGAGCAGTACTTC.

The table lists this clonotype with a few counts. As DNA, the CDR3 is TGCAGTGCTTGGAGACTAGCAGCGAACAATGAGCAGTTCTTC. Translation gives CSAWRLAANNEQFF. V gene TRBV20-1 combines with J gene TRBJ2-1, with TRBD2 matching 7 bases. The CDR3 is 14 residues long. J lost 5 bases, V lost 5 bases, and 9 bases had no gene match. CDR1 DFQATT and CDR2 SNEGSKA come from the germline V gene (reference sequence).

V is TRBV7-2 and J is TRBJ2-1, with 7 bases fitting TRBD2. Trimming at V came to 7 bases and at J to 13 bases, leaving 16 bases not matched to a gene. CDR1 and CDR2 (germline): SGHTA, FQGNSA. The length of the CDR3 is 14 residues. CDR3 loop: CASTLGEGQETQFF. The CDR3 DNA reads TGTGCCAGCACCCTGGGGGAGGGCCAAGAGACCCAGTTCTTC.

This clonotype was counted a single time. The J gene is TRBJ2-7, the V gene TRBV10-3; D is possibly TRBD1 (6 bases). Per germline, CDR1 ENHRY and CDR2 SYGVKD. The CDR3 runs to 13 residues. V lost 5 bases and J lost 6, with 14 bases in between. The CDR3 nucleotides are TGTGCCATCAGTCCAGGGGATGGGTCCGAGCAGTACTTC. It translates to CAISPGDGSEQYF.

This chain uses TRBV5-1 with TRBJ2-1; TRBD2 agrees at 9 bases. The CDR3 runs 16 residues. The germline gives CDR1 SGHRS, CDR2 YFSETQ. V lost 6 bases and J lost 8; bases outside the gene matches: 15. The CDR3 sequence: CASTVWDSGGTDEQFF. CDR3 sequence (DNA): TGCGCCAGCACCGTGTGGGATAGCGGGGGCACGGATGAGCAGTTCTTC.

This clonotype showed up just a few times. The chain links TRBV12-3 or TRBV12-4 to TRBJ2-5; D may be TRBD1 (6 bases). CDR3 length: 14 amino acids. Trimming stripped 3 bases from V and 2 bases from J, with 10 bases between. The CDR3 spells CASSFWQGQETQYF. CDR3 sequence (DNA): TGTGCCAGCAGTTTCTGGCAGGGGCAAGAGACCCAGTACTTC.

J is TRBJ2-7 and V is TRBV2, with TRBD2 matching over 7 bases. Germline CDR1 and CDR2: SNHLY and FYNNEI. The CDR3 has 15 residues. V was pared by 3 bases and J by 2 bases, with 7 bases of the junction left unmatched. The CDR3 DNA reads TGTGCCAGCAGTGAGAGCCTAGCGGAGCCCTACGAGCAGTACTTC. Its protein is CASSESLAEPYEQYF.

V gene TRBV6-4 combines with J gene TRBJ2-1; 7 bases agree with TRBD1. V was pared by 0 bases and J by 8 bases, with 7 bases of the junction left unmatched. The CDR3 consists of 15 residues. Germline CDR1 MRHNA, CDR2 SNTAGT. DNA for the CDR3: TGTGCCAGCAGTGACTCGGGACAGCCGAGTCATGAGCAGTTCTTC. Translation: CASSDSGQPSHEQFF.

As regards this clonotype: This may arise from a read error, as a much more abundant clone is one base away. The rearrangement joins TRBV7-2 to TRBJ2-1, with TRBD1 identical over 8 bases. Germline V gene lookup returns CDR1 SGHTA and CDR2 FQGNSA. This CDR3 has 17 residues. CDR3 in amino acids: CASSSQWSGGMYNDQFF. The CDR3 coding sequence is TGTGCCAGCAGCTCCCAGTGGTCAGGGGGCATGTACAATGATCAGTTCTTC.

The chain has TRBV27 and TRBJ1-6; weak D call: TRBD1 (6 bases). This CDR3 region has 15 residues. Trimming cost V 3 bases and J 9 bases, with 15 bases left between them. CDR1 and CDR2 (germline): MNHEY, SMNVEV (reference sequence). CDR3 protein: CASSFSQGSGSPLHF. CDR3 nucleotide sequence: TGTGCCAGCAGTTTCAGCCAGGGGTCGGGTTCACCCCTCCACTTT.